Sequencing of this T cell receptor (beta chain) was carried out in a study of blood T cell repertoires in COVID-19. Libraries were prepared by immunoSEQ multiplex PCR; TCRdb keeps only in-frame clonotypes and omits some of them. The sample consists of 60,000 to 90,000 clones, 75% to 90% of them appearing once. This clone has more than one count but fewer than ten. V shed 4 bases and J shed 2 bases, with 6 bases lying between them. The CDR3 sequence is 13 residues long. CDR1 and CDR2 from the germline V gene are MRHNA and SNTAGT. The receptor was derived from a human donor in a cohort sampled during active COVID-19. The sequencing sample was made of peripheral blood. The chain joins TRBV6-4 to TRBJ1-5; no clear D. The CDR3 spells CASSARGNQPQHF. As DNA, the CDR3 is TGTGCCAGCAGTGCTCGGGGCAATCAGCCCCAGCATTTT.